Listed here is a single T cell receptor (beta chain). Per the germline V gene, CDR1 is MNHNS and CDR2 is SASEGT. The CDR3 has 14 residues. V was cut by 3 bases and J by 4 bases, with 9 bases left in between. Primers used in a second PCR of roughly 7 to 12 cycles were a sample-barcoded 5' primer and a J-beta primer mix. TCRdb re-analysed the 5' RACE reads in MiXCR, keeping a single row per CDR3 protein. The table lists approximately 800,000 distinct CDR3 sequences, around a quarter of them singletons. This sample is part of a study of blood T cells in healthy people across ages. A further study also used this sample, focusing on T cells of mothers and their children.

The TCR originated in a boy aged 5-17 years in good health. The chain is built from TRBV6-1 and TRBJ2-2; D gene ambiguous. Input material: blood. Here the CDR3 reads CASSDRPPTGELFF. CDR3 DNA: TGTGCCAGCAGTGACCGGCCTCCCACCGGGGAGCTGTTTTTT.